The 21 T cell receptor beta chains reported below all come from one sample, sequenced in a study of shared clonotypes between healthy human individuals (TCRdb year 2020). The library came from the immunoSEQ multiplex PCR assay. TCRdb obtained this table from immuneACCESS and retained in-frame rearrangements with V and J assigned. These tables miss some clones; where compared with another copy, unresolved V genes account for less than half of the shortfall, and the remainder is unexplained. The sample yields about 2.3 million clones; just over 90% were counted once. Around 0.4% of the sample is taken by the ten largest. The sample was naive CD4+ T cells from PBMCs. The cell subset or site label for this specimen denotes: CD45RA+ positively selected. These receptors all stem from a man aged 18 to 29 in good health. Some clones in this sample may be carry-over from other donors' samples.

The genes are TRBV7-2 and TRBJ2-5, with D possibly being TRBD2 (6 bases). CDR3 length: 15 residues. Trimming took off 0 bases at V and 4 bases at J, with 12 bases between the two ends. CDR1 is SGHTA, CDR2 FQGNSA, per germline. The CDR3 nucleotides are TGTGCCAGCAGCTTAGCGCTGGGGGGAGCAGAGACCCAGTACTTC. This sequence encodes CASSLALGGAETQYF.

This clone was seen more than once but under ten times. This CDR3 reads CASTPTSPSAQPQHF. CDR3 coding DNA: TGTGCCAGCACCCCGACCTCCCCCAGCGCGCAGCCCCAGCATTTT. The chain joins TRBV2 to TRBJ1-5; D remains unclear. The CDR3 runs 15 residues. Between the trimmed V and J ends, which lost 7 bases and 7 bases, there was a span of 20 bases. Germline loops: CDR1 SNHLY, CDR2 FYNNEI.

The V call is TRBV10-3, the J call TRBJ2-7; 9 nucleotides match TRBD2. The CDR3 is 16 amino acids. Per the germline V gene, CDR1 is ENHRY and CDR2 is SYGVKD. Trimming removed 0 bases from V and 3 bases from J; junction bases left unmatched: 6. CDR3 sequence: CAISESRPSGIYEQYF. DNA of the CDR3: TGTGCCATCAGTGAGTCGAGGCCTAGCGGGATCTACGAGCAGTACTTC.

The V and J genes are TRBV7-3 and TRBJ2-2; the D is unclear. Germline V gives CDR1 SGHTA, CDR2 FQGTGA. The CDR3 covers 16 residues. Trimming took 4 bases from V and 6 from J, leaving 18 bases between them. The CDR3 DNA follows: TGTGCCAGCAGCTATGTACCGGGCCTAAGCCCCGGGGAGCTGTTTTTT. Its protein product is CASSYVPGLSPGELFF.

J is TRBJ1-2 and V is TRBV19; a weak D match, TRBD1 (6 bases). Germline V gene sequence: CDR1 LNHDA, CDR2 SQIVND (reference sequence). V was trimmed by 10 bases and J by 4 bases, leaving 22 bases between them. This CDR3 contains 15 residues. The CDR3 sequence is CATSDRPYTGYGYTF. The DNA for the CDR3 is TGTGCCACCTCGGACAGACCCTACACGGGCTATGGCTACACCTTC.

The CDR3 sequence: CASSITTGANEKLFF. The CDR3 DNA sequence: TGTGCCAGCAGTATAACGACAGGGGCTAATGAAAAACTGTTTTTT. The chain combines TRBV28 with TRBJ1-4, with 8 bases lining up with TRBD1. Germline CDR1 and CDR2: MDHEN and SYDVKM. This CDR3 spans 15 amino acids. The ends lost 5 bases at V and 3 bases at J; junction bases unmatched: 5.

A note on this clone: The same CDR3 is also encoded by other DNA sequences in this sample. The rearrangement uses TRBV5-1 and TRBJ2-2; TRBD1 might be the D (5 bases). Trimming removed 4 bases at V and 2 bases at J, with 9 bases between. Germline assignment: CDR1 SGHRS and CDR2 YFSETQ. This CDR3 has 14 amino acids. In nucleotides, the CDR3 is TGCGCCAGCAGCCCGACAGTAAACACCGGGGAGCTGTTTTTT. It translates to CASSPTVNTGELFF.

The rearrangement uses TRBV7-6 and TRBJ2-7; 9 nucleotides line up with TRBD1. CDR1 SGHVS and CDR2 FNYEAQ come from the germline V gene. Unmatched junction bases numbered 10, after V lost 5 bases and J lost 2 bases. The CDR3 loop spans 16 amino acids. The CDR3 reads CASSVSWGTGTYEQYF. The CDR3 nucleotides read TGTGCCAGCAGCGTCTCATGGGGGACAGGGACCTACGAGCAGTACTTC.

The V gene is TRBV11-2, the J gene TRBJ1-2; tentative D call: TRBD1 (6 bases). Trimming took 4 bases from V and 0 from J, leaving 6 bases between them. The CDR3 runs to 13 residues. Germline V gives CDR1 SGHAT, CDR2 FQNNGV. The CDR3 is CASSWTANYGYTF. The DNA of the CDR3 is TGTGCCAGCAGCTGGACAGCTAACTATGGCTACACCTTC.

The chain has TRBV13 and TRBJ2-7, with 10 positions matching TRBD2. The junction had 7 bases not matched to a gene; V was cut back by 5 bases and J by 3 bases. Germline V gene data show CDR1 as PRHDT and CDR2 as FYEKMQ (reference sequence). The CDR3 consists of 15 residues. The CDR3 loop reads CASSPSGSLNYEQYF. The CDR3, as DNA: TGTGCCAGCAGCCCTAGCGGGAGTTTGAACTACGAGCAGTACTTC.

This clone has just one count. This chain uses TRBV30 with TRBJ2-1; no firm D call. Trimming removed 0 bases from V and 12 bases from J, with 9 bases in between. The germline V gene has CDR1 GTSNPN and CDR2 SVGIG (reference sequence). CDR3 length: 11 amino acids. For the CDR3, the DNA is TGTGCCTGGAGTGTACAGCCGTTGCAGTTCTTC. This codes for CAWSVQPLQFF. Full variable domain (missing parts from reference TRBV30 and TRBJ2-1): SQTIHQWPATLVQPVGSPLSLECTVEGTSNPNLYWYRQAAGRGLQLLFYSVGIGQISSEVPQNLSASRPQDRQFILSSKKLLLSDSGFYLCAWSVQPLQFFGPGTRLTVL.

The chain is built from TRBV5-4 and TRBJ2-7, with no clear D. The end of the DNA aligns better with TRBJ2-5, so the J call may be wrong. This CDR3 has 14 residues. Looked up from germline, CDR1 is SGHNT and CDR2 is YYREEE (reference sequence). CDR3 nucleotide sequence: TGTGCCAGCAGCTTGTACACGAACCAAGAGACCCAGTACTTC. Translated: CASSLYTNQETQYF.

The V and J genes are TRBV6-1 and TRBJ1-1, with D perhaps TRBD1 (6 bases). V lost 2 bases to trimming and J lost 6 bases, with 13 bases between them. The CDR3 sequence is 14 residues long. Germline loops: CDR1 MNHNS, CDR2 SASEGT. This chain's CDR3 is CASSEPGAGAEAFF. The CDR3, as DNA: TGTGCCAGCAGTGAACCGGGGGCGGGGGCTGAAGCTTTCTTT.

The V call is TRBV5-4, the J call TRBJ2-1; 9 bases match TRBD2. Germline V lookup: CDR1 SGHNT, CDR2 YYREEE (reference sequence). The CDR3 spans 16 residues. V was pared by 0 bases and J by 5 bases, with 6 bases of the junction left unmatched. Written as DNA, the CDR3 is TGTGCCAGCAGCTTGGATGCGGGAGGGTATCACAATGAGCAGTTCTTC. Amino acid sequence: CASSLDAGGYHNEQFF.

The chain employs TRBV29-1 and TRBJ2-7; D gene unclear. In germline, CDR1 is SQVTM, CDR2 ANQGSEA. Trimming pared 4 bases from V and 6 bases from J, leaving 7 bases between. The CDR3 has 10 residues. The CDR3: CSVGSLEQYF. For the CDR3, the DNA is TGCAGCGTTGGCAGCCTCGAGCAGTACTTC.

The chain carries TRBV6-4 and TRBJ1-1; D possibly corresponds to TRBD1 (5 bases). The CDR3 totals 15 residues. Germline CDR1 is MRHNA and CDR2 is SNTAGT. V was clipped by 5 bases and J by 3 bases, with 16 bases between them. CDR3 loop: CASSLTGVGDTEAFF. The DNA of the CDR3 is TGTGCCAGCAGTTTGACCGGGGTAGGGGACACTGAAGCTTTCTTT.

The genes are TRBV5-1 and TRBJ2-7, with D hard to call. The V end lost 7 bases, the J end lost 2 bases, and 13 bases lay between the germline ends. Germline assignment: CDR1 SGHRS and CDR2 YFSETQ. The CDR3 consists of 13 residues. The CDR3 DNA is TGCGCCAGCGGCGGCGGCTTAGCCTACGAGCAGTACTTC. Translated: CASGGGLAYEQYF.

The chain links TRBV5-1 to TRBJ2-1; 9 nucleotides line up with TRBD2. This CDR3 has 14 residues. The V gene's germline CDR1 is SGHRS and CDR2 YFSETQ. Trimming took 0 bases from V and 7 from J; bases not matched to a gene: 2. DNA for the CDR3: TGCGCCAGCAGCTTGGGCGGGAGGGAAAATGAGCAGTTCTTC. This gives the protein CASSLGGRENEQFF.

V and J are TRBV6-6 and TRBJ2-2, with a possible D match to TRBD1 (6 bases). This CDR3 spans 16 amino acids. Germline loops: CDR1 MNHNY, CDR2 SVGAGI (reference sequence). The V and J ends lost 0 bases and 4 bases respectively, with 12 bases between them. DNA for the CDR3: TGTGCCAGCAGTTACTCGAGGGCAGGGGCCACCGGGGAGCTGTTTTTT. It codes for CASSYSRAGATGELFF.

The chain joins TRBV7-6 to TRBJ2-2, with D hard to call. V was clipped by 2 bases and J by 3 bases, with 4 bases between them. The germline CDR1 and CDR2 sequences are SGHVS and FNYEAQ. The CDR3 is 13 amino acids. The CDR3 coding sequence is TGTGCCAGCAGCTTAACGGACACCGGGGAGCTGTTTTTT. Encoded protein: CASSLTDTGELFF.

The V gene is TRBV30, the J gene TRBJ1-4, with D uncertain. The V end lost 0 bases, the J end lost 2 bases, and 7 bases lay between the germline ends. This CDR3 spans 14 amino acids. Germline CDR1 is GTSNPN and CDR2 is SVGIG (reference sequence). CDR3 in amino acids: CAWSVGLTNEKLFF. As DNA, the CDR3 is TGTGCCTGGAGTGTAGGACTCACTAATGAAAAACTGTTTTTT.